This TCR beta chain originates from a study of identical twins. V was clipped by 2 bases and J by 1 base; unmatched bases: 6. The CDR3 has 17 amino acids. CDR1 is MGHRA and CDR2 is YSYEKL in the germline V gene. This clonotype was counted only a few times. TCRdb re-analysed the 5' RACE reads in MiXCR, keeping a single row per CDR3 protein. The table lists some 1,700,000 distinct CDR3 sequences, 32% of them singletons, with approximately 0.25% in the top ten. The chain couples TRBV4-1 to TRBJ2-5; 11 nucleotides agree with TRBD2. The source material was cord blood. The origin of this receptor is a newborn girl in good health. The CDR3 reads CASSQLGLAVLQETQYF. In DNA form, the CDR3 reads TGCGCCAGCAGCCAATTGGGACTAGCGGTCCTCCAAGAGACCCAGTACTTC.